The rows below give T cell receptor beta chains drawn from one sample of a study of blood T cell repertoires in COVID-19. Generated by immunoSEQ multiplex PCR, the TCRdb table keeps only in-frame clones and is missing some. The sample has 110,000 or so clones; approximately 80% are singletons. Sequenced: peripheral blood. The source of these receptors is a man between 50 and 59 years old with acute or convalescent COVID-19. Each CDR3 is given with its conserved first and last residue. A D gene is named only where the DNA matches it firmly. The size of a clone is reported for some rows only, either as once, few or many, or as a class for expanded clones.

DNA	CDR3	D	V	size	J
TGTGCCACCAGTGATTATAGGGGGAGCACAGATACGCAGTATTTT	CATSDYRGSTDTQYF	.	TRBV24-1	.	TRBJ2-3
TGCGCCAGCAGCTTGGAAGTTGGGGGCCACTCTGGGGCCAACGTCCTGACTTTC	CASSLEVGGHSGANVLTF	.	TRBV5-1	.	TRBJ2-6
TGTGCCACCAGCAGAGAGACAGGGCGAGGAAACACCATATATTTT	CATSRETGRGNTIYF	TRBD1	TRBV15	once	TRBJ1-3
TGTGCCAGCAGTTCCACAGGGGTGGCTCAGCCCCAGCATTTT	CASSSTGVAQPQHF	TRBD1	TRBV6-5	.	TRBJ1-5
TGTGCCAGCAGCAAGGGACTAGCGGGAGGGCCAGAGACCCAGTACTTC	CASSKGLAGGPETQYF	TRBD2	TRBV28	.	TRBJ2-5
TGTGCCAGCAGTTACCCCGGGACAGGGTCGCATGAGCAGTTCTTC	CASSYPGTGSHEQFF	TRBD1	TRBV6-6	.	TRBJ2-1
TGTGCCAGTAGTTCCGGGACAGGGCGGGACACTGAAGCTTTCTTT	CASSSGTGRDTEAFF	TRBD1	TRBV19	.	TRBJ1-1
TGTGCCAGCTCACCACAGGGGGACCCAAGCACAGATACGCAGTATTTT	CASSPQGDPSTDTQYF	.	TRBV18	.	TRBJ2-3
TGTGCCAGCAGTTTAGCGGGAGGGCCGGCCGGGGAGCTGTTTTTT	CASSLAGGPAGELFF	TRBD2	TRBV27	once	TRBJ2-2
TGTGCCAGCAGCTGGACTAGCGGGAGGGTCGGTGAGCAGTTCTTC	CASSWTSGRVGEQFF	TRBD2	TRBV5-5	.	TRBJ2-1
TGTGCCAGCAGTCCACTAGCGCCGACCCAAGAGACCCAGTACTTC	CASSPLAPTQETQYF	TRBD2	TRBV28	few	TRBJ2-5
TGCGCCAGCAGCCAAGATGACAGGGGGCATAATCAGCCCCAGCATTTT	CASSQDDRGHNQPQHF	TRBD1	TRBV4-1	once	TRBJ1-5
TGTGCCAGCACCAGGGTAGGGCGAATAGCGGGAGTAGGGAATGAGCAGTTCTTC	CASTRVGRIAGVGNEQFF	TRBD2	TRBV3-1/TRBV3-2	once	TRBJ2-1
TGTGCCAGCAGCCCGGGAGGGGGCCCAGATACGCAGTATTTT	CASSPGGGPDTQYF	.	TRBV9	.	TRBJ2-3
TGTGCCAGTAGTATCCAAGCTGGCAATCAGCCCCAGCATTTT	CASSIQAGNQPQHF	.	TRBV19	.	TRBJ1-5
TGTGCCAGCAGACTGGACTATGGCTACACCTTC	CASRLDYGYTF	.	TRBV6-5	.	TRBJ1-2
TGCGCCAGCAGCTTCGACAGGGGTGAAAAACTGTTTTTT	CASSFDRGEKLFF	TRBD1	TRBV5-1	once	TRBJ1-4
TGTGCCAGCAGCCTGACTAGCGGTATTGAGCAGTTCTTC	CASSLTSGIEQFF	TRBD2	TRBV13	.	TRBJ2-1
TGTGCCACCAGCAGAGAGGGACAGGACAACACCGGGGAGCTGTTTTTT	CATSREGQDNTGELFF	TRBD1	TRBV15	.	TRBJ2-2
TGTGCCAGTAGTATAGGGGGCCTTGGCTACACCTTC	CASSIGGLGYTF	.	TRBV19	few	TRBJ1-2
TGCGCCAGCAGCTTGGATCAGAATACTGAAGCTTTCTTT	CASSLDQNTEAFF	.	TRBV5-1	.	TRBJ1-1
TGTGCCAGCAGCCCCGTTATGGTTGATACGGGTGAGGATGAAAAACTGTTTTTT	CASSPVMVDTGEDEKLFF	.	TRBV7-9	.	TRBJ1-4
TGTGCCATCAGTCCCCGCGCAGGGGCTAGATACGAGCAGTACTTC	CAISPRAGARYEQYF	.	TRBV10-3	.	TRBJ2-7
TGTGTCAGCAGTGAAGTGGCAGGGTCCTCGCCCCTCCACTTT	CVSSEVAGSSPLHF	.	TRBV6-1	.	TRBJ1-6
TGTGCCAGCAGTTTATCGGGGCAGGGGCTATGGAACACCATATATTTT	CASSLSGQGLWNTIYF	.	TRBV27	.	TRBJ1-3
TGTGCCACCCTGATGGGGACAAGAAACACCGGGGAGCTGTTTTTT	CATLMGTRNTGELFF	.	TRBV6-5	.	TRBJ2-2
TGTGCCAGCAGTTACCCCAATAATCAGCCCCAGCATTTT	CASSYPNNQPQHF	.	TRBV6-2/TRBV6-3	once	TRBJ1-5
TGTGCCAGCAGCTTAGTTTCCCTCAATGAGCAGTTCTTC	CASSLVSLNEQFF	.	TRBV7-9	once	TRBJ2-1
TGTGCCAGCAGCCAAGATTGGGGAGCTGGAAACACCATATATTTT	CASSQDWGAGNTIYF	.	TRBV3-1/TRBV3-2	once	TRBJ1-3
TGCGCCAGCAGCATGGACCAGGCTGATACGCAGTATTTT	CASSMDQADTQYF	.	TRBV5-1	.	TRBJ2-3
TGCGCCAGCAGCTCAAGGACAGGGGAGGGTTACAATGAGCAGTTCTTC	CASSSRTGEGYNEQFF	TRBD1	TRBV5-1	few	TRBJ2-1
TGTGCCAGTGATCCCGGACAGGGAGAAGAAAAACTGTTTTTT	CASDPGQGEEKLFF	TRBD1	TRBV19	.	TRBJ1-4
TGTGCCAGCACCCAAACAGGGGGCGTTGGCTACACCTTC	CASTQTGGVGYTF	TRBD1	TRBV6-1	.	TRBJ1-2
TGTGCCAGCAGCGTGAGAGGGGACAGCAATTCACCCCTCCACTTT	CASSVRGDSNSPLHF	TRBD1	TRBV9	.	TRBJ1-6
TGTGCCAGCAGTTCGACTAGCTTCAATGAGCAGTTCTTC	CASSSTSFNEQFF	TRBD2	TRBV27	.	TRBJ2-1
TGCGCCAGCAGCTTGGGACAGGGGGCGAATGAGCAGTTCTTC	CASSLGQGANEQFF	TRBD1	TRBV5-1	.	TRBJ2-1
TGTGCCAGCAGTGAAGATGGCGGGGGGCCCTACGAGCAGTACTTC	CASSEDGGGPYEQYF	TRBD2	TRBV6-1	medium-sized	TRBJ2-7
TGTGCCACCAGTGATCGGGGGGAAAATCAGCCCCAGCATTTT	CATSDRGENQPQHF	.	TRBV24-1	.	TRBJ1-5
TGTGCCAGCAGCTTAGATGTCGGGGTGGAGACCCAGTACTTC	CASSLDVGVETQYF	.	TRBV11-2	.	TRBJ2-5
TGTGCCAGCAGCTTGGTCGGGAGTTTGACAGATACGCAGTATTTT	CASSLVGSLTDTQYF	.	TRBV5-4	once	TRBJ2-3
TGTGCCAGCAGTTTGGGGAGCACCGGGGAGCTGTTTTTT	CASSLGSTGELFF	.	TRBV28	many	TRBJ2-2
TGTGCCAGCACTCGCGCTAGGGGCCACGAGCAGTACTTC	CASTRARGHEQYF	.	TRBV6-5	.	TRBJ2-7
TGTGCCAGTACTTGGACAGGGGGCAATCAGCCCCAGCATTTT	CASTWTGGNQPQHF	TRBD1	TRBV19	few	TRBJ1-5
TGCAGCGTTGAAGATACAGGGGATTACTACGAGCAGTACTTC	CSVEDTGDYYEQYF	TRBD1	TRBV29-1	.	TRBJ2-7
TGTGCCAGCAGCCAAGCACGTATAGGGAGGAGGAACACTGAAGCTTTCTTT	CASSQARIGRRNTEAFF	.	TRBV14	.	TRBJ1-1
TGTGCCAGCAGCTTAAGCGGGACTTACACCGGGGAGCTGTTTTTT	CASSLSGTYTGELFF	TRBD2	TRBV7-9	.	TRBJ2-2
TGTGCCAGCAGCCGAGACAGGGTTGCTGAAGCTTTCTTT	CASSRDRVAEAFF	TRBD1	TRBV4-2	.	TRBJ1-1
TGTGCCAGCAGCCCCGAGGCGGACACTGAAGCTTTCTTT	CASSPEADTEAFF	.	TRBV13	.	TRBJ1-1
TGTGCCACCAGTGCCCCGCCAAGGGAAGCGGCTACATACAATGAGCAGTTCTTC	CATSAPPREAATYNEQFF	.	TRBV24-1	few	TRBJ2-1
TGTGCCAGCAGCTCGACTAGCGGGGGCCCGAATGAAAAACTGTTTTTT	CASSSTSGGPNEKLFF	.	TRBV11-2	.	TRBJ1-4
TGTGCCAGCACCGAACGCGGGGACAGAAGCACAGATACGCAGTATTTT	CASTERGDRSTDTQYF	.	TRBV11-3	once	TRBJ2-3